The TCR beta chain described here comes from a study of blood T cell repertoires in COVID-19. Libraries were prepared by immunoSEQ multiplex PCR; TCRdb keeps only in-frame clonotypes and omits some of them. The table records 250,000 or so clones, 90% of them present only once. V was clipped by 3 bases and J by 0 bases, with 9 bases between them. Germline V lookup: CDR1 LNHDA, CDR2 SQIVND (reference sequence). The CDR3 runs to 14 residues. In Seattle, patients joined the study during active infection and were tracked longitudinally. The sample consisted of peripheral blood. V is TRBV19 and J is TRBJ2-7; a possible D gene is TRBD2 (6 bases). The TCR sequence derives from an older woman with COVID-19, enrolled during active disease. The CDR3 DNA sequence: TGTGCCAGTAGTATGGGCGGGAACTCCTACGAGCAGTACTTC. Translated, it gives CASSMGGNSYEQYF.